One and the same sample provided the 21 T cell receptor beta chains below, sequenced in a study of cytomegalovirus exposure and HLA in healthy donors. In the PCR, 60 Vbeta and 13 Jbeta primers were used. Assay used: immunoSEQ multiplex PCR; TCRdb lists only in-frame clones, some missing. The sample holds about 89,000 clones, roughly four fifths seen once. Sample: PBMCs. Receptors were obtained from a man in his thirties or forties in good health and CMV-seronegative.

The chain employs TRBV2 and TRBJ1-5; D not certain. The CDR3 loop spans 14 amino acids. V was cut by 2 bases and J by 4 bases, with 9 bases left in between. Germline V CDR1 and CDR2: SNHLY, FYNNEI. The CDR3 region is CASSEWAPNQPQHF. The CDR3 DNA is TGTGCCAGCAGTGAATGGGCCCCTAATCAGCCCCAGCATTTT.

The gene calls are TRBV13 and TRBJ2-1; tentatively, D is TRBD1 (6 bases). Deletions cut 4 bases from V and 3 bases from J, with 10 bases between. The CDR3 is 14 residues long. CDR1 and CDR2 from the germline V gene are PRHDT and FYEKMQ (reference sequence). CDR3 nucleotide sequence: TGTGCCAGCAGCTCCGGACAGAGCTACAATGAGCAGTTCTTC. Protein: CASSSGQSYNEQFF.

The chain carries TRBV9 and TRBJ2-1; the match to TRBD1 covers 10 bases. Germline lookup yields CDR1 SGDLS and CDR2 YYNGEE. The J segment lost 1 base and the V segment lost 0 bases, leaving 4 bases of the junction unmatched. The CDR3 covers 17 residues. The CDR3 spells CASSVGTGGWSYNEQFF. CDR3 bases: TGTGCCAGCAGCGTAGGGACAGGGGGTTGGTCCTACAATGAGCAGTTCTTC. Together with reference TRBV9 and TRBJ2-1, the CDR3 gives the full variable domain: DSGVTQTPKHLITATGQRVTLRCSPRSGDLSVYWYQQSLDQGLQFLIQYYNGEERAKGNILERFSAQQFPDLHSELNLSSLELGDSALYFCASSVGTGGWSYNEQFFGPGTRLTVL.

The J gene is TRBJ1-2, the V gene TRBV5-1, with D possibly matching TRBD1 (6 bases). This CDR3 is 16 amino acids long. V lost 0 bases, J lost 0 bases, and 12 bases lay in between. Germline assignment: CDR1 SGHRS and CDR2 YFSETQ. The CDR3 DNA is TGCGCCAGCAGCTTGGGGGCAGGGGAACCTAACTATGGCTACACCTTC. It specifies CASSLGAGEPNYGYTF.

The chain carries TRBV10-3 and TRBJ2-3; D is ambiguous. Trimming cost V 0 bases and J 4 bases, with 5 bases left between them. The length of the CDR3 is 13 residues. CDR1 is ENHRY and CDR2 is SYGVKD in the germline V gene. CDR3 residues: CAISESAADTQYF. As DNA, the CDR3 is TGTGCCATCAGTGAGTCCGCAGCAGATACGCAGTATTTT.

The J gene is TRBJ1-6, the V gene TRBV2, with TRBD1 identical over 9 bases. Germline-derived CDR1 and CDR2 are SNHLY and FYNNEI. V gave up 5 bases and J gave up 10 bases; unmatched junction bases: 3. CDR3 size: 13 residues. The CDR3 DNA sequence: TGTGCCAGCAGTCAGACAGGGGGATCACCCCTCCACTTT. Protein product: CASSQTGGSPLHF.

J is TRBJ2-2 and V is TRBV4-1; possible D gene TRBD1, 5 bases. Looked up from germline, CDR1 is MGHRA and CDR2 is YSYEKL. CDR3 size: 16 residues. V was shortened by 0 bases and J by 1 base, with 9 bases between the two germline ends. The CDR3 DNA follows: TGCGCCAGCAGCCAAGAACTCGGACAGAACACCGGGGAGCTGTTTTTT. Encoded protein: CASSQELGQNTGELFF.

The V and J genes are TRBV7-6 and TRBJ2-3, with 12 bases fitting TRBD2. The CDR3 spans 18 residues. With 5 bases clipped from V and 7 bases from J, the junction kept 16 bases outside the gene matches. The V gene's germline CDR1 is SGHVS and CDR2 FNYEAQ. The CDR3 nucleotides are TGTGCCAGCAGCCCTTTCGTGCCGACTAGCGGGGGAGGTAATACGCAGTATTTT. It encodes CASSPFVPTSGGGNTQYF.

The rearrangement uses TRBV13 and TRBJ2-7; 15 nucleotides line up with TRBD2. The CDR3 totals 17 residues. Germline V gene data show CDR1 as PRHDT and CDR2 as FYEKMQ (reference sequence). J was trimmed by 4 bases and V by 2 bases; bases with no gene match: 6. The CDR3 sequence is CASSLRTSGRASYEQYF. CDR3 DNA sequence: TGTGCCAGCAGCTTACGGACTAGCGGGAGGGCCTCGTACGAGCAGTACTTC.

The chain has TRBV7-9 and TRBJ1-1; 7 positions match TRBD1. Per the germline V gene, CDR1 is SEHNR and CDR2 is FQNEAQ (reference sequence). CDR3 size: 14 residues. The junction had 3 bases not matched to a gene; V was cut back by 2 bases and J by 3 bases. CDR3 residues: CASSLRQGDTEAFF. The CDR3, as DNA: TGTGCCAGCAGCTTAAGACAGGGCGACACTGAAGCTTTCTTT.

The J gene is TRBJ1-1, the V gene TRBV18; TRBD1 matches at 7 bases. The trim removed 4 bases at V and 2 bases at J, leaving 10 bases unmatched. The CDR3 is 16 amino acids. Germline CDR1 reads KGHSH; CDR2 reads LQKENI. CDR3 DNA sequence: TGTGCCAGCTCACTCCTGACAGGGATTGGTAACACTGAAGCTTTCTTT. Amino acid sequence: CASSLLTGIGNTEAFF.

The rearrangement links TRBV29-1 to TRBJ2-7; D is ambiguous. This CDR3 is built from 11 residues. V was shortened by 6 bases and J by 3 bases, with 9 bases between the two germline ends. From germline, CDR1 is SQVTM and CDR2 ANQGSEA. CDR3 DNA: TGCAGCGTACTCCCCGGCTACGAGCAGTACTTC. This gives the protein CSVLPGYEQYF.

The chain couples TRBV6-1 to TRBJ2-7; perhaps TRBD1 as D (6 bases). Germline V CDR1 and CDR2: MNHNS, SASEGT. The CDR3 extends over 12 amino acids. Trimming pared 6 bases from V and 2 bases from J, leaving 8 bases between. Here the CDR3 DNA reads TGTGCCAGCAGAGGACAGACCTACGAGCAGTACTTC. Protein sequence: CASRGQTYEQYF.

This sequence joins TRBV4-1 and TRBJ1-6; maybe TRBD1 (5 bases). This CDR3 comprises 15 residues. V was pared by 0 bases and J by 9 bases, with 12 bases between. Looked up from germline, CDR1 is MGHRA and CDR2 is YSYEKL. The CDR3 DNA reads TGCGCCAGCAGCCAAGATCGATTCGGGGGTTCACCCCTCCACTTT. This codes for CASSQDRFGGSPLHF.

A word on this clone: Sequence at one end of the junction differs from germline and may be a read error. The rearrangement joins TRBV7-9 to TRBJ2-2, with TRBD1 matching 10 bases. Germline assignment: CDR1 SEHNR and CDR2 FQNEAQ (reference sequence). The CDR3 totals 18 residues. The CDR3 sequence: CSSSQPRVGQGSTGELFF. CDR3 DNA sequence: TGTTCCAGCAGCCAGCCGCGAGTGGGACAGGGGAGCACCGGGGAGCTGTTTTTT. Using reference TRBV7-9 and TRBJ2-2 for the parts outside the CDR3, the full variable domain is DTGVSQNPRHKITKRGQNVTFRCDPISEHNRLYWYRQTLGQGPEFLTYFQNEAQLEKSRLLSDRFSAERPKGSFSTLEIQRTEQGDSAMYLCSSSQPRVGQGSTGELFFGEGSRLTVL.

The rearrangement links TRBV19 to TRBJ1-2; D remains unclear. V lost 3 bases and J 4 bases, leaving 9 bases between the germline ends. The germline V gene has CDR1 LNHDA and CDR2 SQIVND (reference sequence). The CDR3 consists of 13 residues. CDR3 DNA: TGTGCCAGTAGTATCGGGGAGGGCTATGGCTACACCTTC. It specifies CASSIGEGYGYTF. The entire variable domain, with the rest obtained from reference TRBV19 and TRBJ1-2, is as follows: DGGITQSPKYLFRKEGQNVTLSCEQNLNHDAMYWYRQDPGQGLRLIYYSQIVNDFQKGDIAEGYSVSREKKESFPLTVTSAQKNPTAFYLCASSIGEGYGYTFGSGTRLTVV.

This chain joins TRBV6-6 and TRBJ2-2, with 8 positions matching TRBD1. The V gene end was trimmed by 0 bases and the J gene end by 7 bases; junction bases not matched to a gene: 4. Germline lookup yields CDR1 MNHNY and CDR2 SVGAGI (reference sequence). The CDR3 loop spans 15 amino acids. The CDR3 DNA reads as TGTGCCAGCAGTTACTCGACAGGGGCGGACGGGGAGCTGTTTTTT. Protein product: CASSYSTGADGELFF.

Remarks on this clone: The junction shows a germline mismatch at one end, possibly a read error. The chain carries TRBV5-5 and TRBJ1-2; TRBD1 agrees at 7 bases. The CDR3 runs 14 residues. Germline CDR1 is SGHKS and CDR2 is YYEKEE (reference sequence). The CDR3 spells CASRLGQSNYGYTF. In DNA, the CDR3 is TGTGCCAGCAGATTGGGACAGTCAAACTATGGCTACACCTTC.

This chain links TRBV10-3 with TRBJ1-2; TRBD1 matches 8 bases. The CDR3 is 14 residues long. The junction had 7 bases not matched to a gene; V was cut back by 4 bases and J by 6 bases. The germline gives CDR1 ENHRY, CDR2 SYGVKD. In nucleotides, the CDR3 is TGTGCCATCAGTGGGACAGGGTTAGGGGATGGCTACACCTTC. This gives the protein CAISGTGLGDGYTF.

The rearrangement uses TRBV7-2 and TRBJ1-2, with unresolved D. The CDR3 has 12 residues. Trimming cost V 2 bases and J 8 bases, with 9 bases left between them. Germline CDR1 SGHTA, CDR2 FQGNSA. Written as DNA, the CDR3 is TGTGCCAGCAGCTTATTAGGAGGCGGCTACACCTTC. Encoded protein: CASSLLGGGYTF.

The chain couples TRBV10-2 to TRBJ2-3, with 8 positions matching TRBD2. CDR1 is WSHSY, CDR2 SAAADI, per germline. This CDR3 is built from 15 residues. V lost 6 bases and J lost 1; bases outside the gene matches: 6. The CDR3 here is CASRGAGVRTDTQYF. The CDR3 region has the DNA TGCGCCAGCAGGGGAGCGGGAGTCCGCACAGATACGCAGTATTTT.